This T cell receptor (beta chain) was sequenced during a study of radiotherapy plus CTLA-4 blockade in lung cancer. Here immunoSEQ multiplex PCR was the method, and the copy in TCRdb shows in-frame clones only, minus some. The data contain about 90,000 clones, about 78% of them singletons. This clone showed up just once. This CDR3 has 12 amino acids. V lost 6 bases and J lost 4; bases outside the gene matches: 0. Germline CDR1 reads WNHNN; CDR2 reads SYGVQD (reference sequence). The chain has TRBV10-1 and TRBJ2-5, with TRBD2 matching 9 bases. The clonotype was recovered from a human donor with non-small cell lung cancer that progressed on radiotherapy plus ipilimumab. The material was peripheral blood, obtained from a patient treated with radiotherapy plus ipilimumab. The CDR3 here is CASRLAGETQYF. The CDR3 nucleotides read TGCGCCAGCAGACTAGCGGGAGAGACCCAGTACTTC.